Presented here are 9 T cell receptor beta chains from one specimen sequenced in a study of PD-1 blockade in classical Hodgkin lymphoma. Following autologous stem cell transplantation, relapse occurred in every patient, and exposure to brentuximab vedotin varied. Sequenced by immunoSEQ multiplex PCR; TCRdb stores in-frame clones only, minus some. Altogether about 97,000 clones are present, roughly 88% being singletons, with the ten largest covering more than 10%. Here the sequenced sample was peripheral blood mononuclear cells (PBMCs), taken at baseline. The receptor source for this set is a human donor with classical Hodgkin lymphoma.

A single count supports this clone. The chain employs TRBV7-3 and TRBJ2-1; D is perhaps TRBD2 (5 bases). Trimming pared 5 bases from V and 5 bases from J, leaving 13 bases between. CDR3 length: 14 amino acids. From germline, CDR1 is SGHTA and CDR2 FQGTGA. The DNA of the CDR3 is TGTGCCAGCAGCCCTTCCACTAGTAACAATGAGCAGTTCTTC. As protein: CASSPSTSNNEQFF.

The gene calls are TRBV6-6 and TRBJ2-7; D tentatively reads TRBD1 or TRBD2 (5 bases each). The CDR3 runs 15 residues. Deletions cut 6 bases from V and 0 bases from J, with 15 bases between. The germline gives CDR1 MNHNY, CDR2 SVGAGI (reference sequence). CDR3 sequence (DNA): TGTGCCAGCAGGAGGGGTACGCAGGACTCCTACGAGCAGTACTTC. It specifies CASRRGTQDSYEQYF.

This chain joins TRBV11-2 and TRBJ1-1; D gene ambiguous. V gave up 4 bases and J gave up 0 bases, with 9 bases separating them. Germline-derived CDR1 and CDR2 are SGHAT and FQNNGV. There are 14 residues in the CDR3. This CDR3 is CASSSGNMNTEAFF. DNA for the CDR3: TGTGCCAGCAGCTCTGGAAACATGAACACTGAAGCTTTCTTT.

This rearrangement joins TRBV5-1 to TRBJ2-3; tentative D call: TRBD1 (5 bases). This CDR3 is built from 16 residues. The V gene lost 3 bases and the J gene lost 3 bases, with 17 bases spanning the gap. Germline assignment: CDR1 SGHRS and CDR2 YFSETQ. The CDR3 sequence is CASSSSRAQGTDTQYF. CDR3 DNA sequence: TGCGCCAGCAGCTCAAGCCGGGCCCAGGGAACAGATACGCAGTATTTT.

The J gene is TRBJ2-1, the V gene TRBV7-2, with a weak D call TRBD1 (5 bases). Looked up from germline, CDR1 is SGHTA and CDR2 is FQGNSA. Trimming shortened V by 5 bases and J by 9 bases, and 11 bases separated the two germline ends. This CDR3 spans 12 amino acids. The CDR3 DNA reads TGTGCCAGCAGCGGCAGGGAAGGTGAGCAGTTCTTC. This codes for CASSGREGEQFF.

The CDR3 bases are TGCGCCAGCAGCCAGTATCCCGGGTCGCCTCTGGGCACTGAAGCTTTCTTT. It codes for CASSQYPGSPLGTEAFF. The chain joins TRBV4-1 to TRBJ1-1; D is unresolved. Per the germline V gene, CDR1 is MGHRA and CDR2 is YSYEKL. The V end was cut by 3 bases, the J end by 4 bases, with 21 bases between. This CDR3 region has 17 residues.

This clone showed up just once. The chain has TRBV4-1 and TRBJ2-5; the match to TRBD2 covers 8 bases. Trimming removed 7 bases from V and 5 bases from J; junction bases left unmatched: 12. Germline V gene lookup returns CDR1 MGHRA and CDR2 YSYEKL. The CDR3 length is 15 residues. CDR3 in amino acids: CASTPRGAGGETQYF. The CDR3 nucleotides read TGCGCCAGCACCCCGCGGGGGGCGGGTGGGGAGACCCAGTACTTC.

The CDR3 region is CASSFRYEQYF. The CDR3 nucleotides read TGTGCCAGCAGCTTCAGGTACGAGCAGTACTTC. J is TRBJ2-7 and V is TRBV11-2; D is unresolved. Germline CDR1 SGHAT, CDR2 FQNNGV. V was shortened by 3 bases and J by 4 bases, with 4 bases between the two germline ends. CDR3 length: 11 amino acids.

The V and J genes are TRBV4-2 and TRBJ2-7; D is perhaps TRBD1 (6 bases). The germline V and J ends were trimmed by 0 bases and 0 bases, with 9 bases remaining between them. The CDR3 loop spans 15 amino acids. Germline V gene lookup returns CDR1 LGHNA and CDR2 YNFKEQ. The CDR3 region is CASSQDRDNSYEQYF. In nucleotides, the CDR3 is TGTGCCAGCAGCCAAGACAGGGACAACTCCTACGAGCAGTACTTC.